These 8 T cell receptor beta chains were all obtained from the same sample, sequenced in a study of T cell responses to AZD1222 COVID-19 vaccine. The data were produced by immunoSEQ multiplex PCR, yet TCRdb's version contains in-frame clones alone and is incomplete. The sample shows 150,000 to 200,000 clones, 90% to 95% of them seen only once. The starting material was peripheral blood, obtained on day 0 of AZD1222 vaccination. These receptors were obtained from an adult in good health.

This clone has just a few counts. The chain combines TRBV14 with TRBJ2-3; 8 bases match TRBD2. From germline, CDR1 is SGHDN and CDR2 FVKESK. V trimming: 1 base; J trimming: 5 bases; junction bases outside the gene matches: 11. The CDR3 contains 17 residues. This CDR3 is CASSQVDPGTRQDTQYF. CDR3 nucleotide sequence: TGTGCCAGCAGCCAAGTCGACCCCGGGACTAGGCAAGATACGCAGTATTTT. The variable domain in full, completed from reference TRBV14 and TRBJ2-3, reads EAGVTQFPSHSVIEKGQTVTLRCDPISGHDNLYWYRRVMGKEIKFLLHFVKESKQDESGMPNNRFLAERTGGTYSTLKVQPAELEDSGVYFCASSQVDPGTRQDTQYFGPGTRLTVL.

V is TRBV19 and J is TRBJ2-6; D is undetermined. Trimming pared 6 bases from V and 0 bases from J, leaving 9 bases between. This CDR3 contains 15 residues. Germline V CDR1 and CDR2: LNHDA, SQIVND (reference sequence). In DNA form, the CDR3 reads TGTGCCAGTAGACCGACGATCTCTGGGGCCAACGTCCTGACTTTC. The encoded protein is CASRPTISGANVLTF.

The chain couples TRBV28 to TRBJ2-7; D remains ambiguous. Germline CDR1 reads MDHEN; CDR2 reads SYDVKM. The CDR3 length is 13 residues. V was pared by 9 bases and J by 7 bases, with 19 bases between. Here the CDR3 reads CASYQVTGSEQYF. The CDR3 region has the DNA TGTGCCAGTTACCAGGTAACGGGTTCGGAGCAGTACTTC. The variable domain in full, with the rest retrieved from reference TRBV28 and TRBJ2-7, is DVKVTQSSRYLVKRTGEKVFLECVQDMDHENMFWYRQDPGLGLRLIYFSYDVKMKEKGDIPEGYSVSREKKERFSLILESASTNQTSMYLCASYQVTGSEQYFGPGTRLTVT.

This rearrangement joins TRBV20-1 to TRBJ2-3, with D uncertain. Germline-derived CDR1 and CDR2 are DFQATT and SNEGSKA (reference sequence). CDR3 length equals 11 residues. Trimming pared 7 bases from V and 1 base from J, leaving 6 bases between. The CDR3 sequence: CSVGRTDTQYF. The CDR3 DNA is TGCAGTGTCGGTCGCACAGATACGCAGTATTTT.

The J gene is TRBJ1-6, the V gene TRBV25-1; TRBD1 aligns across 9 bases. This CDR3 comprises 16 residues. Germline values: CDR1 MGHDK, CDR2 SYGVNS. V was clipped by 3 bases and J by 10 bases; unmatched bases: 10. In nucleotides, the CDR3 is TGTGCCAGCAGTGACCACTGGACAGGGGATGGCTCACCCCTCCACTTT. As protein: CASSDHWTGDGSPLHF.

This sequence joins TRBV7-6 and TRBJ1-1; D remains ambiguous. This CDR3 comprises 15 residues. Trimming shortened V by 3 bases and J by 1 base, and 12 bases separated the two germline ends. Germline V gene data show CDR1 as SGHVS and CDR2 as FNYEAQ. The CDR3 loop is CASSLPWGANTEAFF. The CDR3 DNA reads TGTGCCAGCAGCTTGCCCTGGGGAGCGAACACTGAAGCTTTCTTT.

This chain joins TRBV19 and TRBJ1-2; 8 positions agree with TRBD1. J lost 8 bases, V lost 3 bases, and 11 bases had no gene match. The germline V gene has CDR1 LNHDA and CDR2 SQIVND (reference sequence). The CDR3 loop spans 15 amino acids. The CDR3 reads CASSIGDRGLLGYTF. For the CDR3, the DNA is TGTGCCAGTAGTATCGGTGACAGGGGTCTACTGGGCTACACCTTC.

The CDR3: CASTLLGGGYTF. Here the CDR3 DNA reads TGTGCCAGCACTCTCCTAGGGGGTGGCTACACCTTC. The chain is built from TRBV6-5 and TRBJ1-2, with D possibly TRBD1 on 6 matching bases. Trimming shortened V by 7 bases and J by 7 bases, and 13 bases separated the two germline ends. The CDR3 has 12 residues. CDR1 is MNHEY and CDR2 is SVGAGI in the germline V gene.